The clone carrying this TCR beta chain was detected ten times or more. Antigen unknown. These data are taken from a study of T-cell reconstitution after alpha-beta-depleted transplantation in children. Notes on the study in general: Some patients' high day-60 TCRbeta diversity was traced to surviving recipient T cells and thymic progenitors. Several hundred expanded graft clones reportedly were the source of alpha-beta T cells about two months after transplant. T-cell numbers and diversity one year post-transplant derived largely from freshly generated T cells.

A library of TCRbeta sequences, prepared with unique molecular identifiers, was generated. Using its own MiXCR run on the PCR reads, TCRdb lists one record per CDR3 protein. Seen here are 280,000 or so distinct CDR3 sequences, around 10% observed once, and the top ten hold 23%. The CDR3 totals 17 residues. The V gene's germline CDR1 is MNHEY and CDR2 SVGEGT. Trimming took 5 bases from V and 0 from J; bases not matched to a gene: 12. The specimen comprised peripheral blood, sampled 180 days after TCRalphabeta/CD19-depleted stem cell transplant. This TCR was sampled from a male patient aged 2 to 10 who had a stem cell transplant for chronic granulomatous disease, so the T cells may come from the graft donor. The V call is TRBV6-2 or TRBV6-3, the J call TRBJ2-5; 7 bases agree with TRBD2. The DNA of the CDR3 is TGTGCCAGCAGTCACGCGAGTCCAGCGGGGTACCAAGAGACCCAGTACTTC. It specifies CASSHASPAGYQETQYF.